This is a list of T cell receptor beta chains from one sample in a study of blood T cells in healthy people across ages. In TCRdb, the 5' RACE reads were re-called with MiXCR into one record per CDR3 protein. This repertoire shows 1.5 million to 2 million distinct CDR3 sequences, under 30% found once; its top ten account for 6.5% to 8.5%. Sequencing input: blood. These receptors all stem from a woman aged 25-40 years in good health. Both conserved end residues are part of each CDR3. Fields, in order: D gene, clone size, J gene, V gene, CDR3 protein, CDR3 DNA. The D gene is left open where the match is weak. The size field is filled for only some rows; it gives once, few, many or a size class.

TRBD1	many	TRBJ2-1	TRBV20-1	CSALDRANEQFF	TGCAGTGCGCTGGACAGGGCTAATGAGCAGTTCTTC
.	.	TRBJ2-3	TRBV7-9	CASSRDRVETDTQYF	TGTGCCAGCAGCCGTGATAGGGTAGAGACAGATACGCAGTATTTT
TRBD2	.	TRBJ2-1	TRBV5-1	CASSLVASGGGYNEQFF	TGCGCCAGCAGCTTGGTGGCTAGCGGGGGGGGCTACAATGAGCAGTTCTTC
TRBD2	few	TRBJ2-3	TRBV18	CASSPRPSGPSSTDTQYF	TGTGCCAGCTCACCACGCCCTAGCGGGCCGTCGAGCACAGATACGCAGTATTTT
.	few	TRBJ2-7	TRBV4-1	CASSQEASVPLEQYF	TGCGCCAGCAGCCAAGAGGCTAGCGTTCCCCTGGAGCAGTACTTC
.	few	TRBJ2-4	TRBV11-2	CASSLFSGTFSIQYF	TGTGCCAGCAGCTTATTTTCTGGGACTTTTAGCATTCAGTACTTC
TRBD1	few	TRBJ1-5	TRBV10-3	CAISDPPGTGKKRGGQPQHF	TGTGCCATCAGTGATCCTCCTGGGACAGGGAAGAAAAGGGGCGGCCAGCCCCAGCATTTT
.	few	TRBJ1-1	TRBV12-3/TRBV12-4	CASRPRGAVEAFF	TGTGCCAGCAGGCCCCGCGGGGCGGTTGAGGCTTTCTTT
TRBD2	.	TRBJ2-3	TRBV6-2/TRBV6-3	CASSYEAGGGADTQYF	TGTGCCAGCAGTTACGAGGCGGGAGGAGGCGCAGATACGCAGTATTTT
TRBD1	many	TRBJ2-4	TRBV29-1	CSVETGEKAKNIQYF	TGCAGCGTCGAGACAGGGGAGAAAGCCAAAAACATTCAGTACTTC
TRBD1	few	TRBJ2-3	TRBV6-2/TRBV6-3	CASSYGGTGQDTQYF	TGTGCCAGCAGTTATGGGGGGACAGGACAAGATACGCAGTATTTT
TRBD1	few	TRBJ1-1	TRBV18	CASSPTTGYNTEAFF	TGTGCCAGCTCACCGACGACAGGGTATAACACTGAAGCTTTCTTT
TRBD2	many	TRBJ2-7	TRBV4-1	CASSPGLAGAYYEQYF	TGCGCCAGCAGCCCGGGACTAGCGGGGGCCTACTACGAGCAGTACTTC
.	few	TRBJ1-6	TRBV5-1	CASRGAYNSPLHF	TGCGCCAGCAGGGGTGCATATAATTCACCCCTCCACTTT
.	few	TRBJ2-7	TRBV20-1	CSAKRGSSYNEQYF	TGCAGTGCTAAAAGGGGGAGCTCCTACAATGAGCAGTACTTC
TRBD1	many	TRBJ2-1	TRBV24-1	CATSDLGTGENEQFF	TGTGCCACCAGTGATTTGGGGACAGGGGAAAATGAGCAGTTCTTC
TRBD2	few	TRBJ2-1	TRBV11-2	CASSSSRDYYNEQFF	TGTGCCAGCAGCTCCTCCAGGGACTACTACAATGAGCAGTTCTTC
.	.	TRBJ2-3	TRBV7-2	CANSPITDTQYF	TGTGCCAACAGCCCGATCACAGATACGCAGTATTTT
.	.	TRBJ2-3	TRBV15	CATSGAWGDTHF	TGTGCCACCTCAGGGGCTTGGGGGGATACGCATTTT
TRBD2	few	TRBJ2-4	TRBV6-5	CASRFLAGAKNIQYF	TGTGCCAGCAGGTTCCTAGCGGGGGCCAAAAACATTCAGTACTTC
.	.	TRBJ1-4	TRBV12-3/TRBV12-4	CASSLLWGSGSVEKLFF	TGTGCCAGCAGTCTATTATGGGGGAGCGGTTCTGTTGAAAAACTGTTTTTT
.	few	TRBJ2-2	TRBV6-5	CASRKGGGAGELFF	TGTGCCAGCCGGAAGGGAGGGGGTGCCGGGGAGCTGTTTTTT
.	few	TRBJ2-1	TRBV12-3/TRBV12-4	CASSEGSAGDEQFF	TGTGCCAGCAGTGAGGGTTCTGCAGGCGATGAGCAGTTCTTC
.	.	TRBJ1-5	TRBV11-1	CASSCPRPRRQPQHF	TGTGCCAGCAGTTGCCCGCGGCCACGAAGGCAGCCCCAGCATTTT
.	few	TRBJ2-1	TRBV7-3	CASSPSGGNYNEQFF	TGTGCCAGCAGCCCCAGTGGGGGTAACTACAATGAGCAGTTCTTC
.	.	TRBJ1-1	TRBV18	CASSPSREAEAFF	TGTGCCAGCTCGCCATCCCGAGAAGCTGAAGCTTTCTTT
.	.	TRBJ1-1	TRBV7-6	CASSLSLAGRSNTEAFF	TGTGCCAGCAGCTTATCCCTAGCCGGGAGATCGAACACTGAAGCTTTCTTT
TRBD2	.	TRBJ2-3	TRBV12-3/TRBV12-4	CASSWTSGSLTDTQYF	TGTGCCAGCAGCTGGACTAGCGGGAGTCTCACAGATACGCAGTATTTT
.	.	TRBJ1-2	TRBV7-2	CASSLVSRSYTF	TGTGCCAGCAGCTTAGTGTCCCGAAGCTACACCTTC
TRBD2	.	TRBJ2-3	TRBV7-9	CASSSRLAGVSGDTQYF	TGTGCCAGCAGCTCACGACTAGCGGGAGTATCGGGAGATACGCAGTATTTT
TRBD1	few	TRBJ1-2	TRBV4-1	CASSRDPKSGQGAGGYTF	TGCGCCAGCAGCCGAGACCCGAAGTCGGGGCAGGGGGCAGGTGGCTACACCTTC
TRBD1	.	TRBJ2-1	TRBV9	CASSSAGTGSYNEQFF	TGTGCCAGCAGCTCAGCGGGGACAGGGTCTTACAATGAGCAGTTCTTC
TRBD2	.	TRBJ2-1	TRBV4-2	CASSQPTSGSRDEQFF	TGTGCCAGCAGCCAACCGACTAGCGGGAGTAGGGATGAGCAGTTCTTC
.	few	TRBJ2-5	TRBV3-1	CASSNDWPETQYF	TGTGCCAGCAGCAATGACTGGCCGGAGACCCAGTACTTC
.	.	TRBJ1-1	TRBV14	CASSPLGGASTEAFF	TGTGCCAGCAGTCCCCTCGGAGGGGCGAGCACTGAAGCTTTCTTT
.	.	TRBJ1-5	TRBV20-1	CSARRQANQPQHF	TGCAGTGCTCGGAGACAGGCGAATCAGCCCCAGCATTTT
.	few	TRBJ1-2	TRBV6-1	CASSFSLGYTF	TGTGCCAGCAGTTTCTCTCTTGGCTACACCTTC
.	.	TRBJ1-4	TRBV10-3	CAISPGGANEKLFF	TGTGCCATCAGCCCGGGGGGAGCTAATGAAAAACTGTTTTTT
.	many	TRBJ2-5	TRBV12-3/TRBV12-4	CASVGSGGRETQYF	TGTGCCAGCGTTGGATCCGGGGGGCGGGAGACCCAGTACTTC
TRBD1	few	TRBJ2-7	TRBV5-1	CASRTGSGTGDDEQYF	TGCGCCAGCAGGACGGGCTCGGGGACAGGGGACGACGAGCAGTACTTC
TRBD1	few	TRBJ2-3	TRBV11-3	CASSPGTGLDTDTQYF	TGTGCCAGCAGCCCCGGGACAGGGCTGGACACAGATACGCAGTATTTT
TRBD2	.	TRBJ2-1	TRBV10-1	CASSEGTRPLEQFF	TGCGCCAGCAGTGAGGGGACTAGGCCCCTTGAGCAGTTCTTC
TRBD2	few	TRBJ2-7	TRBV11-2	CVSSFSSRTSGYEQYF	TGTGTCAGCAGCTTCTCCTCCAGGACTAGCGGCTACGAGCAGTACTTC
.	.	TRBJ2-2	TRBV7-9	CASSHWAGEWNPIPGELFF	TGTGCCAGCAGCCATTGGGCTGGGGAATGGAACCCAATACCCGGGGAGCTGTTTTTT
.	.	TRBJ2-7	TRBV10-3	CAIRSAEAGDEQYF	TGTGCCATCAGATCGGCGGAAGCCGGAGACGAGCAGTACTTC
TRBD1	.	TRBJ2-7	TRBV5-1	CASSALQGLEAYEQYF	TGCGCCAGCAGCGCTTTACAGGGGCTAGAGGCCTACGAGCAGTACTTC
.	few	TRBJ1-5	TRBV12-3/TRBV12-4	CASRVQGRGNQPQHF	TGTGCCAGCAGAGTACAGGGAAGGGGCAATCAGCCCCAGCATTTT
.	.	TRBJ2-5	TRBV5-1	CASSLGEVDAIGGQYF	TGCGCCAGCAGCTTGGGTGAGGTGGACGCCATCGGTGGGCAGTACTTC
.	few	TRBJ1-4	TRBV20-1	CGAQRWGATNEKLFF	TGCGGTGCCCAGCGTTGGGGCGCAACTAATGAAAAACTGTTTTTT
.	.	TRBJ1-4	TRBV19	CASSTGTNMANEKLFF	TGTGCCAGTTCCACCGGGACGAATATGGCTAATGAAAAACTGTTTTTT
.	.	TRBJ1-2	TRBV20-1	CSARNYTGSNYGYTF	TGCAGTGCTAGAAATTACACAGGGTCCAACTATGGCTACACCTTC
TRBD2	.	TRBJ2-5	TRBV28	CASSPLGAGVVETQYF	TGTGCCAGCAGTCCCCTCGGGGCGGGAGTTGTGGAGACCCAGTACTTC
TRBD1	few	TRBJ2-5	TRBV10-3	CAISAGGEVGTQYF	TGTGCCATCAGTGCAGGGGGCGAAGTCGGGACCCAGTACTTC
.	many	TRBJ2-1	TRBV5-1	CASSLWGASYNEQFF	TGCGCCAGCAGCTTGTGGGGGGCCTCCTACAATGAGCAGTTCTTC
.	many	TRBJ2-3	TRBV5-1	CASSLAINTDTQYF	TGCGCCAGCAGCTTGGCGATAAACACAGATACGCAGTATTTT
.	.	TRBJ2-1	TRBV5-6	CASKQKRDEQFF	TGTGCCAGCAAGCAAAAGCGTGATGAGCAGTTCTTC